This T cell receptor (beta chain) appears in the sequencing data of a study of T cells in Graves' hyperthyroidism and ophthalmopathy. Study-wide background: At the time of initial diagnosis and before any treatment, peripheral blood was collected. Study observations and caveats: Within blood appeared most thyroid clonotypes that had expanded above 0.001. Ophthalmopathy was model-predicted a median about 6 months pre-onset.

This clonotype came up many times. Its target is unknown. Uncontrolled infection, other autoimmune disease, pregnancy or lactation led to exclusion. The junction had 4 bases not matched to a gene; V was cut back by 3 bases and J by 3 bases. The CDR3 runs to 14 residues. Germline V gene lookup returns CDR1 DFQATT and CDR2 SNEGSKA (reference sequence). The CDR3 regions of TCR beta were amplified from RNA transcripts. The primer set for the first-round RT-PCR of the TCR CDR3 was HTBI. TCRdb processed the multiplex PCR reads anew with MiXCR; each CDR3 protein has one entry. Counted here are under 350,000 distinct CDR3 sequences, 15% to 20% occurring once; the ten biggest clones make up approximately 57%.

Material for sequencing was blood. The receptor was isolated from an older woman with Graves' ophthalmopathy. V is TRBV20-1 and J is TRBJ2-3, with 9 positions matching TRBD2. DNA of the CDR3: TGCAGTGCTAGGCGTAGCGGGGGAACAGATACGCAGTATTTT. Translating gives CSARRSGGTDTQYF.